This entry lists 15 T cell receptor beta chains sequenced from one sample in a study of radiation and T cells in renal cell carcinoma. The treatment denotes: treatment-naive control, cytoreductive nephrectomy. The assay was immunoSEQ multiplex PCR, and TCRdb's table has in-frame clones only and misses some. Of roughly 13,000 clones listed, about 61% were seen once; the top ten hold roughly 19%. The material was tumor tissue, obtained from a patient whose treatment was nephrectomy without radiotherapy. The receptors come from an elderly woman with renal cell carcinoma.

V usage is TRBV13 and J usage is TRBJ2-2; 8 bases are a match to TRBD1. Germline V gives CDR1 PRHDT, CDR2 FYEKMQ (reference sequence). CDR3 length: 14 amino acids. J was trimmed by 3 bases and V by 6 bases; bases with no gene match: 3. The CDR3 bases are TGTGCCAGCAGGTCGACAGGGGACACCGGGGAGCTGTTTTTT. Translating it yields CASRSTGDTGELFF.

This clone occurred once. The rearrangement links TRBV6-5 to TRBJ2-7, with 9 bases identical to TRBD1. This CDR3 spans 15 amino acids. J was trimmed by 0 bases and V by 6 bases; bases with no gene match: 6. Germline V lookup: CDR1 MNHEY, CDR2 SVGAGI. The CDR3 protein is CASRLGTGSSYEQYF. The CDR3 DNA reads as TGTGCCAGCAGGCTCGGGACAGGGAGCTCCTACGAGCAGTACTTC.

The rearrangement uses TRBV2 and TRBJ1-5, with D possibly matching TRBD1 (5 bases). V shed 6 bases and J shed 0 bases, with 18 bases lying between them. Germline CDR1 SNHLY, CDR2 FYNNEI. The CDR3 contains 17 residues. The CDR3 is CASSASQGGYSNQPQHF. CDR3 DNA sequence: TGTGCCAGCAGCGCCTCCCAGGGAGGTTATAGCAATCAGCCCCAGCATTTT.

V is TRBV6-1 and J is TRBJ1-4; maybe TRBD1 (5 bases). The V gene lost 7 bases and the J gene lost 5 bases, with 17 bases spanning the gap. This CDR3 spans 15 amino acids. Germline values: CDR1 MNHNS, CDR2 SASEGT. CDR3 loop: CASKEGVQVNEKLFF. The CDR3 DNA is TGTGCCAGCAAAGAAGGGGTACAGGTGAATGAAAAACTGTTTTTT.

This clone was seen a handful of times. This chain connects TRBV18 to TRBJ1-1; no definite D call. There are 14 residues in the CDR3. Germline V gene sequence: CDR1 KGHSH, CDR2 LQKENI. V was cut by 3 bases and J by 0 bases, with 8 bases left in between. CDR3 in amino acids: CASSPQSMNTEAFF. For the CDR3, the DNA is TGTGCCAGCTCACCTCAGTCTATGAACACTGAAGCTTTCTTT.

The chain combines TRBV7-3 with TRBJ2-1; TRBD2 agrees at 9 bases. Losses at the gene ends were 5 bases for V and 3 bases for J; bases not matched to a gene: 8. The V gene's germline CDR1 is SGHTA and CDR2 FQGTGA. The CDR3 is 16 amino acids. The CDR3 protein is CASSPLAGAFYNEQFF. The CDR3 bases are TGTGCCAGCAGCCCCTTAGCGGGGGCCTTCTACAATGAGCAGTTCTTC. The full variable domain, its missing parts supplied by reference TRBV7-3 and TRBJ2-1, is GAGVSQTPSNKVTEKGKYVELRCDPISGHTALYWYRQSLGQGPEFLIYFQGTGAADDSGLPNDRFFAVRPEGSVSTLKIQRTERGDSAVYLCASSPLAGAFYNEQFFGPGTRLTVL.

The chain uses TRBV7-9 and TRBJ2-3; 7 bases align to TRBD2. V was clipped by 7 bases and J by 2 bases; unmatched bases: 6. Per the germline V gene, CDR1 is SEHNR and CDR2 is FQNEAQ (reference sequence). CDR3 length: 14 residues. The CDR3 sequence: CASMGAGFTDTQYF. The CDR3 DNA sequence: TGTGCCAGCATGGGAGCGGGGTTCACAGATACGCAGTATTTT. The variable domain in full, completed from reference TRBV7-9 and TRBJ2-3, reads DTGVSQNPRHKITKRGQNVTFRCDPISEHNRLYWYRQTLGQGPEFLTYFQNEAQLEKSRLLSDRFSAERPKGSFSTLEIQRTEQGDSAMYLCASMGAGFTDTQYFGPGTRLTVL.

The J gene is TRBJ1-1, the V gene TRBV7-9; D remains unclear. Germline values: CDR1 SEHNR, CDR2 FQNEAQ (reference sequence). V was cut by 2 bases and J by 1 base, with 8 bases left in between. The CDR3 spans 14 residues. CDR3 sequence reads: CASSLNLENTEAFF. DNA for the CDR3: TGTGCCAGCAGCTTAAATTTAGAGAACACTGAAGCTTTCTTT. Complete variable domain (other parts from reference TRBV7-9 and TRBJ1-1): DTGVSQNPRHKITKRGQNVTFRCDPISEHNRLYWYRQTLGQGPEFLTYFQNEAQLEKSRLLSDRFSAERPKGSFSTLEIQRTEQGDSAMYLCASSLNLENTEAFFGQGTRLTVV.

The chain employs TRBV5-1 and TRBJ1-3; D ambiguous. The CDR3 sequence is 17 residues long. Deletions cut 2 bases from V and 0 bases from J, with 15 bases between. Germline V gene data show CDR1 as SGHRS and CDR2 as YFSETQ. CDR3: CASSFLGMVSSGNTIYF. CDR3 sequence (DNA): TGCGCCAGCAGCTTCCTTGGGATGGTGAGCTCTGGAAACACCATATATTTT.

This clone was found a few times. The chain combines TRBV19 with TRBJ1-1, with TRBD1 matching 9 bases. The germline CDR1 and CDR2 sequences are LNHDA and SQIVND (reference sequence). The CDR3 extends over 14 amino acids. V trimming: 4 bases; J trimming: 4 bases; junction bases outside the gene matches: 4. CDR3 sequence: CASSNRGLGTEAFF. The DNA of the CDR3 is TGTGCCAGTAGTAACAGGGGGCTGGGCACTGAAGCTTTCTTT.

The rearrangement uses TRBV7-3 and TRBJ2-2; TRBD1 aligns across 8 bases. After removal of 5 bases from V and 3 bases from J, the junction contained 5 bases not matched to a gene. In germline, CDR1 is SGHTA, CDR2 FQGTGA. The CDR3 runs 15 residues. Written as DNA, the CDR3 is TGTGCCAGCAGCCGGGGACAGGCGGACACCGGGGAGCTGTTTTTT. Translated, it gives CASSRGQADTGELFF.

The J gene is TRBJ2-6, the V gene TRBV12-5; possible D gene TRBD2, 5 bases. Germline loops: CDR1 LGHNT, CDR2 FRNRAP. V was clipped by 3 bases and J by 1 base, with 13 bases between them. The CDR3 spans 17 residues. This CDR3 reads CASGFGGTGSGANVLTF. DNA of the CDR3: TGTGCTAGTGGTTTCGGTGGTACGGGATCTGGGGCCAACGTCCTGACTTTC.

The table lists this clone with a count of one. V and J are TRBV5-1 and TRBJ2-3; 12 nucleotides line up with TRBD2. The CDR3 runs to 14 residues. Germline V gene sequence: CDR1 SGHRS, CDR2 YFSETQ. The trim removed 7 bases at V and 3 bases at J, leaving 3 bases unmatched. CDR3 sequence reads: CASGGLAGTDTQYF. In nucleotides, the CDR3 is TGCGCCAGCGGAGGACTAGCGGGGACAGATACGCAGTATTTT.

V gene TRBV7-9 combines with J gene TRBJ2-5, with TRBD1 matching over 7 bases. The CDR3 extends over 16 amino acids. CDR1 is SEHNR and CDR2 is FQNEAQ in the germline V gene (reference sequence). The junction had 6 bases not matched to a gene; V was cut back by 0 bases and J by 2 bases. CDR3 region: CASSLASGTAQETQYF. In nucleotides, the CDR3 is TGTGCCAGCAGCTTAGCCTCCGGGACAGCTCAAGAGACCCAGTACTTC. Together with reference TRBV7-9 and TRBJ2-5, the CDR3 gives the full variable domain: DTGVSQNPRHKITKRGQNVTFRCDPISEHNRLYWYRQTLGQGPEFLTYFQNEAQLEKSRLLSDRFSAERPKGSFSTLEIQRTEQGDSAMYLCASSLASGTAQETQYFGPGTRLLVL.

V usage is TRBV5-8 and J usage is TRBJ1-5; D not certain. The CDR3 length is 11 residues. Per the germline V gene, CDR1 is SGHTS and CDR2 is YDEGEE. Deletions cut 5 bases from V and 9 bases from J, with 9 bases between. The CDR3 nucleotides are TGTGCCAGCAGTCTTCGACCGCCCCAGCATTTT. Amino acid sequence: CASSLRPPQHF.